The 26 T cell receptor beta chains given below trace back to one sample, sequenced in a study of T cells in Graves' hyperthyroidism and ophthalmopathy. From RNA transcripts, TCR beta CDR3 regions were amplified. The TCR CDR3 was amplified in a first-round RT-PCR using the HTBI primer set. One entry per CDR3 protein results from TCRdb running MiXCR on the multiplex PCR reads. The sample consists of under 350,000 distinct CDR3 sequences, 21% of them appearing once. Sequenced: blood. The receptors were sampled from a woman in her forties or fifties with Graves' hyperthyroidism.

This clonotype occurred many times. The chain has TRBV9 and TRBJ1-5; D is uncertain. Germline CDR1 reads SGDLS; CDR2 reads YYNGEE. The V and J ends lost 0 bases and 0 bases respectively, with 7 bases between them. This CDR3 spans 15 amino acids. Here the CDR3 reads CASSVGHSSNQPQHF. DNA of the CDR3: TGTGCCAGCAGCGTAGGTCACAGTAGCAATCAGCCCCAGCATTTT.

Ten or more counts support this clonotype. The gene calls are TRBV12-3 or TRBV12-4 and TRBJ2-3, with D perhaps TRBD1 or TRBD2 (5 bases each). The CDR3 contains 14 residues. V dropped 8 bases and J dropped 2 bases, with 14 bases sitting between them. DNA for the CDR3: TGTGCCAGCGGACCGGGACGGACCACAGATACGCAGTATTTT. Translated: CASGPGRTTDTQYF.

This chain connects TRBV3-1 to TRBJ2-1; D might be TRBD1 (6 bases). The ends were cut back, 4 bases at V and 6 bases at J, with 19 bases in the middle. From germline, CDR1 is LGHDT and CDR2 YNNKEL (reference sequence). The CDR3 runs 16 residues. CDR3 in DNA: TGTGCCAGCAGCCCTAAGTTCCGGGGCAGGGGCAATGAGCAGTTCTTC. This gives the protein CASSPKFRGRGNEQFF.

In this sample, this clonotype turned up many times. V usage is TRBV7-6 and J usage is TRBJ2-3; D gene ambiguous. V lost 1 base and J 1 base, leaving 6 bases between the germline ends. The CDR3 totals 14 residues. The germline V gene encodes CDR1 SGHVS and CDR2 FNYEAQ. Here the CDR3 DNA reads TGTGCCAGCAGCTTAGTTACCCGCACAGATACGCAGTATTTT. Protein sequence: CASSLVTRTDTQYF.

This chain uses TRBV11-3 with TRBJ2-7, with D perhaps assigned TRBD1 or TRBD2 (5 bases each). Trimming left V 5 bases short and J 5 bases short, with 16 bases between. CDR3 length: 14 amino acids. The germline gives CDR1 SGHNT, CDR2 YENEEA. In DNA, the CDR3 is TGTGCCAGCAGCCCCGGAGGACACAAGGACGAGCAGTACTTC. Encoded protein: CASSPGGHKDEQYF.

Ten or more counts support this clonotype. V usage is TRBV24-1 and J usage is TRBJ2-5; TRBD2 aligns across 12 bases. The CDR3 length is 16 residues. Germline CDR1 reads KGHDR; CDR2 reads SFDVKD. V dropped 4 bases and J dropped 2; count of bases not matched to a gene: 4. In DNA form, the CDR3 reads TGTGCCACCAGTGAATTCCTAGCGGGGGGGCAAGAGACCCAGTACTTC. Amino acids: CATSEFLAGGQETQYF.

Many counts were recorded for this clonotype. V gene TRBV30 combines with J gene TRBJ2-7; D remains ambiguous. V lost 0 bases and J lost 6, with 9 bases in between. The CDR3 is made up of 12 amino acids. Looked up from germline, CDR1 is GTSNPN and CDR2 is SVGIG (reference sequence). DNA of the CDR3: TGTGCCTGGAGTGTATCGGTTGGCGAGCAGTACTTC. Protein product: CAWSVSVGEQYF.

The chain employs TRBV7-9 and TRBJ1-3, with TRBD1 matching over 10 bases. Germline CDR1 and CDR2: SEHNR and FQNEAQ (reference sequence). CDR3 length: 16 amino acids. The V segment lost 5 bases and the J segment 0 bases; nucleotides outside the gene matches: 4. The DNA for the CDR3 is TGTGCCAGCAGCAGGACAGGGGGAAGCTCTGGAAACACCATATATTTT. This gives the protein CASSRTGGSSGNTIYF. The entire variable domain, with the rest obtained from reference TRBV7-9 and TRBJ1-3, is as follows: DTGVSQNPRHKITKRGQNVTFRCDPISEHNRLYWYRQTLGQGPEFLTYFQNEAQLEKSRLLSDRFSAERPKGSFSTLEIQRTEQGDSAMYLCASSRTGGSSGNTIYFGEGSWLTVV.

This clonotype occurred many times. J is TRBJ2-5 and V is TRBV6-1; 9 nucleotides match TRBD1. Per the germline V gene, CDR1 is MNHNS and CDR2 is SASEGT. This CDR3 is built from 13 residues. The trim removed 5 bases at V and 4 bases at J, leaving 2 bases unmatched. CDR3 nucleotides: TGTGCCAGCAGTAGGGACAGGGTAGAGACCCAGTACTTC. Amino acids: CASSRDRVETQYF.

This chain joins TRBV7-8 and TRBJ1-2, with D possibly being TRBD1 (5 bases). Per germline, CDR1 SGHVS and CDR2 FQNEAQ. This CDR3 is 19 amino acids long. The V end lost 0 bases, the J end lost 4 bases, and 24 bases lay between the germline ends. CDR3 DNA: TGTGCCAGCAGCTTAGCCCCATATGCACGCCGGGACCGGGCCTATGGCTACACCTTC. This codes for CASSLAPYARRDRAYGYTF. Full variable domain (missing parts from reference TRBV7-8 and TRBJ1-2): GAGVSQSPRYKVAKRGQDVALRCDPISGHVSLFWYQQALGQGPEFLTYFQNEAQLDKSGLPSDRFFAERPEGSVSTLKIQRTQQEDSAVYLCASSLAPYARRDRAYGYTFGSGTRLTVV.

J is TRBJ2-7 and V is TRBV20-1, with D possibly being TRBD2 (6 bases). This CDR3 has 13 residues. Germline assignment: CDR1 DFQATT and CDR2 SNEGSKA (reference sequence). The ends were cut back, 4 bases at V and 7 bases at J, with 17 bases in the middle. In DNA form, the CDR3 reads TGCAGTGCTACTCCTGAGGCGGGGAGGGAGCAGTACTTC. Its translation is CSATPEAGREQYF.

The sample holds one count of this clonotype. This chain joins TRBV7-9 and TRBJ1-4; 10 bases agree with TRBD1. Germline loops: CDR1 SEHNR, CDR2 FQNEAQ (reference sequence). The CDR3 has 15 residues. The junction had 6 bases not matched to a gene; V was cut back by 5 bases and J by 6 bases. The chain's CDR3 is CASSPGQGKDEKLFF. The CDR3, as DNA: TGTGCCAGCAGCCCGGGACAGGGGAAGGATGAAAAACTGTTTTTT.

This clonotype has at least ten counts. The CDR3 protein is CASSEDGSRNNEQFF. The DNA for the CDR3 is TGTGCCAGCAGTGAAGACGGGAGTCGGAACAATGAGCAGTTCTTC. The chain uses TRBV2 and TRBJ2-1, with D perhaps TRBD2 (6 bases). The CDR3 runs 15 residues. V lost 1 base and J lost 5, with 12 bases in between. Germline loops: CDR1 SNHLY, CDR2 FYNNEI.

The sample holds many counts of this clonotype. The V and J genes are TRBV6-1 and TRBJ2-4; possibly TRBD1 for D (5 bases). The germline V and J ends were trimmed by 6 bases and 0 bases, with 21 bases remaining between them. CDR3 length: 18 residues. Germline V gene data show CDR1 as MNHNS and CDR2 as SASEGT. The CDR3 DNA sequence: TGTGCCAGCAGACCCGACAGTGGGATTGAGGAAGCCAAAAACATTCAGTACTTC. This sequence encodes CASRPDSGIEEAKNIQYF.

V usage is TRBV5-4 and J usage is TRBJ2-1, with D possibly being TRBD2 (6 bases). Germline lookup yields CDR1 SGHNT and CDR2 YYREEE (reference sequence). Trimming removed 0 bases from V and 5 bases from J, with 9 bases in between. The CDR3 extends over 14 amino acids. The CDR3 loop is CASSLEVADNEQFF. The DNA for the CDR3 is TGTGCCAGCAGCTTGGAGGTAGCGGACAATGAGCAGTTCTTC.

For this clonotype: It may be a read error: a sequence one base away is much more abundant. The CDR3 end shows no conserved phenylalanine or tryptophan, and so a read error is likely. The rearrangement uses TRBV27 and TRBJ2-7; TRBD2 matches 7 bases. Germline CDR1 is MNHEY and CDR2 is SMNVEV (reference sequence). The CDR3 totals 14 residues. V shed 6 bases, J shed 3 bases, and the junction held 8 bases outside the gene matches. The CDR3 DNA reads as TGTGCCAGCAGACGGGACTACCTGTTCTACGAGCAGTACCTC. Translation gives CASRRDYLFYEQYL.

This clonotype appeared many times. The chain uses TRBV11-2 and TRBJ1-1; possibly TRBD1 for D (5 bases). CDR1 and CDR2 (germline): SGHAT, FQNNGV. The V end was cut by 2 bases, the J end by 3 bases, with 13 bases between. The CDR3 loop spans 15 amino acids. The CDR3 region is CASSLNPKTDTEAFF. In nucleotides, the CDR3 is TGTGCCAGCAGCTTAAATCCCAAGACAGACACTGAAGCTTTCTTT.

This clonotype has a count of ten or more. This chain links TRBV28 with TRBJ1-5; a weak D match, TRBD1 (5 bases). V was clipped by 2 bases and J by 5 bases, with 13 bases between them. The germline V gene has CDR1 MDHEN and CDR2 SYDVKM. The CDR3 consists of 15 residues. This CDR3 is CASSLGPWGDQPQHF. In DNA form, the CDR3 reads TGTGCCAGCAGTTTAGGACCCTGGGGGGATCAGCCCCAGCATTTT.

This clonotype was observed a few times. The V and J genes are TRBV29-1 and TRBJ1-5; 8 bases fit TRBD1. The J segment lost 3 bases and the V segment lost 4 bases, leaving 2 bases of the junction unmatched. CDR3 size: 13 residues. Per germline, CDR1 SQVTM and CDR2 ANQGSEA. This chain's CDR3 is CSVAGQDNQPQHF. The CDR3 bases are TGCAGCGTTGCGGGACAGGACAATCAGCCCCAGCATTTT.

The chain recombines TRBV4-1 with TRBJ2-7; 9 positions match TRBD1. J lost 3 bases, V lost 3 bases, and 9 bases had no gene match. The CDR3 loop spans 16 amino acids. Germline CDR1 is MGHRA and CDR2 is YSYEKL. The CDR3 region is CASSQASGTGNYEQYF. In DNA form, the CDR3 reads TGCGCCAGCAGCCAGGCCTCCGGGACAGGGAACTACGAGCAGTACTTC.

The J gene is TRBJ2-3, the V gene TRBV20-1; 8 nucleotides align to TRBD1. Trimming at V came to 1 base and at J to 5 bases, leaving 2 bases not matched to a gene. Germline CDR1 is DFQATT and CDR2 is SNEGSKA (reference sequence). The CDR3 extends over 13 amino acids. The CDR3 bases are TGCAGTGCTAGAGGGACAGGGATAGATACGCAGTATTTT. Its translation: CSARGTGIDTQYF.

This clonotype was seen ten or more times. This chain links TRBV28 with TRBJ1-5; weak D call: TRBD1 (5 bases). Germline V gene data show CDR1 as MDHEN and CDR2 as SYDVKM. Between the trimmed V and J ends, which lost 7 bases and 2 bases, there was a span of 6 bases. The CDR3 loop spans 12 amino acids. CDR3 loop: CASKGGNQPQHF. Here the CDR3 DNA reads TGTGCCAGCAAAGGGGGCAATCAGCCCCAGCATTTT. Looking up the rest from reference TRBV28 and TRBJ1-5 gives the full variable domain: DVKVTQSSRYLVKRTGEKVFLECVQDMDHENMFWYRQDPGLGLRLIYFSYDVKMKEKGDIPEGYSVSREKKERFSLILESASTNQTSMYLCASKGGNQPQHFGDGTRLSIL.

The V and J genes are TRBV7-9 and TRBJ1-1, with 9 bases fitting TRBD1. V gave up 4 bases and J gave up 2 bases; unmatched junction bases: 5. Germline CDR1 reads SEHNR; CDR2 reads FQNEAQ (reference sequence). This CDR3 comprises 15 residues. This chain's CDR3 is CASSSGTGINTEAFF. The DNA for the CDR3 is TGTGCCAGCAGCTCCGGGACAGGGATCAACACTGAAGCTTTCTTT.

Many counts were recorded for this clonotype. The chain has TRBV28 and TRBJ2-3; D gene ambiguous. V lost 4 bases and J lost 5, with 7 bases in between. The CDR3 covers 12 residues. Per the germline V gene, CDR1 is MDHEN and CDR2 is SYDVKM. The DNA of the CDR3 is TGTGCCAGCAGTTCTAGGGTAGATACGCAGTATTTT. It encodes CASSSRVDTQYF.

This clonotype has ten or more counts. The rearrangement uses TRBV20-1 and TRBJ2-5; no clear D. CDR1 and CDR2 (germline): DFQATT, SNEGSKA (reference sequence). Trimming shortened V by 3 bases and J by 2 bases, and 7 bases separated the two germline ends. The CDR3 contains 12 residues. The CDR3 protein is CSASGPQETQYF. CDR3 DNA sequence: TGCAGTGCTAGCGGGCCTCAAGAGACCCAGTACTTC.

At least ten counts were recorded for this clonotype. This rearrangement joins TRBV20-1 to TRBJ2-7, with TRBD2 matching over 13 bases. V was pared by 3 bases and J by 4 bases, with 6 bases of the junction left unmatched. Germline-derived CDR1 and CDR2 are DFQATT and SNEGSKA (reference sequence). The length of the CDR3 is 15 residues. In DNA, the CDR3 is TGCAGTGCTAGGACTAGCGGGGGGACACGGTACGAGCAGTACTTC. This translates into CSARTSGGTRYEQYF.